This T cell receptor (beta chain) originates from a study of blood T cell repertoires in COVID-19. Across the whole study: Donors in the United States, Italy and Spain gave samples during acute or convalescent COVID-19. In each case, the material was cDNA or gDNA derived from T cells, B-cell-depleted T cells, or PBMCs.

This clone was seen just once. As processed by the authors: For nucleated cells, counts were estimated from reference gene primer amplification. Profiled with immunoSEQ multiplex PCR; TCRdb holds only in-frame clones, not every one. That table gives V, J and clone size, and the DNA gave D and trimming. This sample has roughly 150,000 clones, with 85% to 90% found just once. The CDR3 is made up of 14 amino acids. Germline V CDR1 and CDR2: MNHEY, SMNVEV (reference sequence). Trimming took off 5 bases at V and 0 bases at J, with 10 bases between the two ends. What was sequenced was peripheral blood. This chain joins TRBV27 and TRBJ1-1, with D uncertain. This clonotype originated in a man in his fifties who had recovered from COVID-19. The CDR3 sequence is CASSPTGMNTEAFF. CDR3 coding DNA: TGTGCCAGCAGTCCGACGGGAATGAACACTGAAGCTTTCTTT.